This passage covers 6 T cell receptor beta chains from one sample sequenced in a study of blood T cell repertoires in COVID-19. The repertoire was sequenced with immunoSEQ multiplex PCR; TCRdb's copy has only in-frame clones and lacks some. The sample lists approximately 350,000 clones, under 85% occurring once. The sample consisted of PBMCs or T cells enriched from blood (not recorded which). The receptors were sampled from a woman in her forties or fifties who had recovered from COVID-19.

The CDR3 here is CASSQTDFYGYTF. CDR3 nucleotides: TGTGCCAGCAGCCAGACAGACTTCTATGGCTACACCTTC. V and J are TRBV7-2 and TRBJ1-2, with a tentative D call TRBD1 (5 bases). CDR1 and CDR2 (germline): SGHTA, FQGNSA. V was shortened by 5 bases and J by 4 bases, with 11 bases between the two germline ends. The CDR3 covers 13 residues.

The chain couples TRBV4-2 to TRBJ2-5, with 9 bases aligning to TRBD1. CDR1 and CDR2 (germline): LGHNA, YNFKEQ. V lost 1 base, J lost 0 bases, and 15 bases stayed unmatched. This CDR3 has 20 residues. The CDR3: CASSQVWVLRQGEYQETQYF. The CDR3 DNA sequence: TGTGCCAGCAGCCAAGTTTGGGTTTTACGACAGGGGGAGTACCAAGAGACCCAGTACTTC.

The chain recombines TRBV5-6 with TRBJ1-3; TRBD1 matches at 7 bases. The V gene's germline CDR1 is SGHDT and CDR2 YYEEEE. The CDR3 runs 15 residues. The V and J ends lost 4 bases and 4 bases, in that order; junction bases with no gene match: 8. DNA of the CDR3: TGTGCCAGCAGCCCTACCGGGACAGCGGGAAACACCATATATTTT. It codes for CASSPTGTAGNTIYF.

Turning to this clone: This may come from a read error, since a much larger clone is one base off. The chain employs TRBV27 and TRBJ1-1; 9 nucleotides align to TRBD1. Germline V gene data show CDR1 as MNHEY and CDR2 as SMNVEV (reference sequence). This CDR3 comprises 14 residues. V was pared by 5 bases and J by 0 bases, with 1 base of the junction left unmatched. The CDR3, as DNA: TGTGCCAGCAGTAGGGACAGGGTGAACACTGAAGCTTTCTTT. Its translation is CASSRDRVNTEAFF.

J is TRBJ2-1 and V is TRBV5-4; TRBD2 aligns across 8 bases. The length of the CDR3 is 16 residues. Trimming took 4 bases from V and 2 from J; bases not matched to a gene: 8. Germline loops: CDR1 SGHNT, CDR2 YYREEE (reference sequence). This chain's CDR3 is CASSPSGGGAYNEQFF. In DNA, the CDR3 is TGTGCCAGCAGCCCAAGCGGGGGTGGCGCCTACAATGAGCAGTTCTTC.

This chain links TRBV19 with TRBJ1-2; a weak D match, TRBD1 (5 bases). This CDR3 has 13 residues. V was trimmed by 6 bases and J by 2 bases, leaving 10 bases between them. The germline gives CDR1 LNHDA, CDR2 SQIVND (reference sequence). CDR3 loop: CASSPTANYGYTF. Written as DNA, the CDR3 is TGTGCCAGTAGCCCGACAGCAAACTATGGCTACACCTTC.